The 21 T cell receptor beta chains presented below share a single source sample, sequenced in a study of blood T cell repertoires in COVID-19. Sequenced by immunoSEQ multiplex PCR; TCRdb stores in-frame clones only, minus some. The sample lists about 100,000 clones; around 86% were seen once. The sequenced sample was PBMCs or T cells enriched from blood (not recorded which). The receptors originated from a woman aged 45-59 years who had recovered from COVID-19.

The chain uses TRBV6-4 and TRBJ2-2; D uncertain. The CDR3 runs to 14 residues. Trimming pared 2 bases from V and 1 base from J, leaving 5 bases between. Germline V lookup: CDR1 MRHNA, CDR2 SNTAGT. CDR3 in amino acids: CASSDRVNTGELFF. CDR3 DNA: TGTGCCAGCAGTGACCGGGTGAACACCGGGGAGCTGTTTTTT.

DNA of the CDR3: TGTGCCAGCAGCTTACCGGGACTAGCGGGGGCGGGAGGAGAGACCCAGTACTTC. Translated, it gives CASSLPGLAGAGGETQYF. The chain carries TRBV5-6 and TRBJ2-5, with TRBD2 identical over 14 bases. The CDR3 has 18 residues. Trimming cost V 2 bases and J 4 bases; bases outside gene matches: 10. Germline V lookup: CDR1 SGHDT, CDR2 YYEEEE.

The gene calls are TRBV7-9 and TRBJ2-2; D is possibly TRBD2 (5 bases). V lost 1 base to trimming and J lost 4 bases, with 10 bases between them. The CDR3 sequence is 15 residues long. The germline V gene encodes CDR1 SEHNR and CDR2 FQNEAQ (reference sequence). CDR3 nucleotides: TGTGCCAGCAGCTTAGGAGGACGGGGCACCGGGGAGCTGTTTTTT. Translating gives CASSLGGRGTGELFF.

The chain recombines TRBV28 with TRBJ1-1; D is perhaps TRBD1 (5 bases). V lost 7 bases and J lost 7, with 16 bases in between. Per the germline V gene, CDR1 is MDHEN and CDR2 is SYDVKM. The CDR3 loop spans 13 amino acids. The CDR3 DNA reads TGTGCCAGCACCCCCGGGGGGTTTGGTGAAGCTTTCTTT. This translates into CASTPGGFGEAFF.

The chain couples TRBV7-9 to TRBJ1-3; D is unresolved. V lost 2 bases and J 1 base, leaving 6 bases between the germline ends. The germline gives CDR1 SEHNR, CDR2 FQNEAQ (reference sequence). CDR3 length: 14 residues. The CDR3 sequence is CASSLTFSGNTIYF. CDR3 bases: TGTGCCAGCAGCTTAACATTTTCTGGAAACACCATATATTTT. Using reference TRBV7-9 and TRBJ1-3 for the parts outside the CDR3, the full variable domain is DTGVSQNPRHKITKRGQNVTFRCDPISEHNRLYWYRQTLGQGPEFLTYFQNEAQLEKSRLLSDRFSAERPKGSFSTLEIQRTEQGDSAMYLCASSLTFSGNTIYFGEGSWLTVV.

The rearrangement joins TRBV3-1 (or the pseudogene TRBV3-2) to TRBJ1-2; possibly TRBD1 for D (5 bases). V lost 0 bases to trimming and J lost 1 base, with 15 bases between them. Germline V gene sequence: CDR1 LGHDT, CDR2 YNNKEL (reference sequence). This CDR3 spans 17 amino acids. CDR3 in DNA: TGTGCCAGCAGCCAAGATCGGTTGGGGGGGTTTAACTATGGCTACACCTTC. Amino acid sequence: CASSQDRLGGFNYGYTF.

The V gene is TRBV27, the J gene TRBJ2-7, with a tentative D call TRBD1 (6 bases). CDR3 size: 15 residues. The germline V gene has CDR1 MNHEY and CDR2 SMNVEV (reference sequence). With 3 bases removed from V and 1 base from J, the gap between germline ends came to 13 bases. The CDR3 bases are TGTGCCAGCAGTTTCTCAGGACAGCGATCCTACGAGCAGTACTTC. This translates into CASSFSGQRSYEQYF.

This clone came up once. This CDR3 is CASSIDPGAVTKNIQYF. The CDR3 bases are TGTGCCAGTAGTATAGATCCAGGGGCAGTAACCAAAAACATTCAGTACTTC. V usage is TRBV19 and J usage is TRBJ2-4, with TRBD1 as a possible D gene (6 bases). The ends were cut back, 0 bases at V and 2 bases at J, with 14 bases in the middle. Germline V lookup: CDR1 LNHDA, CDR2 SQIVND (reference sequence). This CDR3 has 17 residues.

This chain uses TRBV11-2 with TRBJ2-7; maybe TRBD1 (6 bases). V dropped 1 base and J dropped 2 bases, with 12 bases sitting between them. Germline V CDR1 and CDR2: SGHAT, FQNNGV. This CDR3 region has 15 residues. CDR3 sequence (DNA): TGTGCCAGCAGCTTAGTTCAGGGGTTAACCTACGAGCAGTACTTC. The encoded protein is CASSLVQGLTYEQYF.

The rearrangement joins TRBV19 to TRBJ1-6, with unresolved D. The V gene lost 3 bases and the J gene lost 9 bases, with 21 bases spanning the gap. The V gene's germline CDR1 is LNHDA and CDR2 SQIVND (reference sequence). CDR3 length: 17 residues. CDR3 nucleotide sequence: TGTGCCAGTAGTATTGGTCCGGGTCTAACCTTACCTTCACCCCTCCACTTT. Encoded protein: CASSIGPGLTLPSPLHF.

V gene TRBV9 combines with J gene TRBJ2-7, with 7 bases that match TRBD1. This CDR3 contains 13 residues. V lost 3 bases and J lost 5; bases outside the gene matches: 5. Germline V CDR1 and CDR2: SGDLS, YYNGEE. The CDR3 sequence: CASSGIQGNEQYF. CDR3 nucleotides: TGTGCCAGCAGCGGAATACAGGGGAACGAGCAGTACTTC.

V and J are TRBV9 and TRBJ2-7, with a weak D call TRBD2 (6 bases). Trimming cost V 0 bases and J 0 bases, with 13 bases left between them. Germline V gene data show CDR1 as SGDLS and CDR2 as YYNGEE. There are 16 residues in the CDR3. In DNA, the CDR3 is TGTGCCAGCAGCGTAGCTGCGGGGCCGATCTCCTACGAGCAGTACTTC. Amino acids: CASSVAAGPISYEQYF.

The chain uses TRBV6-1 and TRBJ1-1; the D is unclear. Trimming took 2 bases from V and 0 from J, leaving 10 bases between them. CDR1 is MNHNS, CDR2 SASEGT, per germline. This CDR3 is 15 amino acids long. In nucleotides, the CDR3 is TGTGCCAGCAGTGAAATCGCAGAATTGAACACTGAAGCTTTCTTT. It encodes CASSEIAELNTEAFF.

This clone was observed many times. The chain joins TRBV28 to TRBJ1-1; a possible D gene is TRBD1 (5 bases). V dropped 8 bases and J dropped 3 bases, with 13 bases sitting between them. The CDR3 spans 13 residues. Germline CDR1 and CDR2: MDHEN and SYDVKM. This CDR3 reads CASSSGFHTEAFF. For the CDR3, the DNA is TGTGCCAGCTCCTCAGGGTTTCACACTGAAGCTTTCTTT.

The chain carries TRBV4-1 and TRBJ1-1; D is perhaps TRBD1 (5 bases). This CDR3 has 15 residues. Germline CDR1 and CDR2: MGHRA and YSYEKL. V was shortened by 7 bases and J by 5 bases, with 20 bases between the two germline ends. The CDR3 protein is CASTLAGTRGTEAFF. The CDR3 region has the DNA TGCGCCAGCACACTGGCGGGGACCCGAGGGACTGAAGCTTTCTTT.

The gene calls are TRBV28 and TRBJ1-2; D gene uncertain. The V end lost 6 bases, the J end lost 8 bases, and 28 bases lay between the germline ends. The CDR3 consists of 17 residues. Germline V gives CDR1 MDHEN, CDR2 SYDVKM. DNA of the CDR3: TGTGCCAGCAGACCCCCGGGGTTAGGAGGTCGCCGCCGAGGCTACACCTTC. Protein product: CASRPPGLGGRRRGYTF.

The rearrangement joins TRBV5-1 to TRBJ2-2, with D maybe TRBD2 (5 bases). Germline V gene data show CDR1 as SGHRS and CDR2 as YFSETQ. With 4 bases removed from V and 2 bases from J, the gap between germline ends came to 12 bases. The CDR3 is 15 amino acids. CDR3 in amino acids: CASSRESGNTGELFF. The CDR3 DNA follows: TGCGCCAGCAGCCGGGAATCGGGTAACACCGGGGAGCTGTTTTTT.

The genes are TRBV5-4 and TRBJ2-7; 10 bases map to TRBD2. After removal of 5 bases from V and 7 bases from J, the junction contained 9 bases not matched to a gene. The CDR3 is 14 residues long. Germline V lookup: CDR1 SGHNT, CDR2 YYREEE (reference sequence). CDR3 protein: CASSQRGGRKEQYF. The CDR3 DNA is TGTGCCAGCAGTCAGCGGGGGGGCCGGAAGGAGCAGTACTTC.

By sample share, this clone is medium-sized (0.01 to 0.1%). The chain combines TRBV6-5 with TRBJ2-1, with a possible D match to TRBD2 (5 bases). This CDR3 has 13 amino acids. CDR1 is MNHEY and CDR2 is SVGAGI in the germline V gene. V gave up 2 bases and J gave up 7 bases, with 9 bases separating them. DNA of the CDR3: TGTGCCAGCAGTTACGGTGAGGGTAATGAGCAGTTCTTC. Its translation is CASSYGEGNEQFF.

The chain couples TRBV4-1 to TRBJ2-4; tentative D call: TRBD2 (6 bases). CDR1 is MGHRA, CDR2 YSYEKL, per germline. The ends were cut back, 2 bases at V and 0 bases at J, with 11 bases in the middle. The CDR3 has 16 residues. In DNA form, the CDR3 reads TGCGCCAGCAGCCAACCGGGACTCCGAGCCAAAAACATTCAGTACTTC. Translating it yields CASSQPGLRAKNIQYF.

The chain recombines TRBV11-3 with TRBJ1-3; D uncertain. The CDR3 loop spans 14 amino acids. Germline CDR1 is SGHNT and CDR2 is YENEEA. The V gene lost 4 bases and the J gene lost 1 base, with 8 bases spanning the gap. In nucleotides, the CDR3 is TGTGCCAGCAGCTCCCGGGGATCTGGAAACACCATATATTTT. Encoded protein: CASSSRGSGNTIYF.